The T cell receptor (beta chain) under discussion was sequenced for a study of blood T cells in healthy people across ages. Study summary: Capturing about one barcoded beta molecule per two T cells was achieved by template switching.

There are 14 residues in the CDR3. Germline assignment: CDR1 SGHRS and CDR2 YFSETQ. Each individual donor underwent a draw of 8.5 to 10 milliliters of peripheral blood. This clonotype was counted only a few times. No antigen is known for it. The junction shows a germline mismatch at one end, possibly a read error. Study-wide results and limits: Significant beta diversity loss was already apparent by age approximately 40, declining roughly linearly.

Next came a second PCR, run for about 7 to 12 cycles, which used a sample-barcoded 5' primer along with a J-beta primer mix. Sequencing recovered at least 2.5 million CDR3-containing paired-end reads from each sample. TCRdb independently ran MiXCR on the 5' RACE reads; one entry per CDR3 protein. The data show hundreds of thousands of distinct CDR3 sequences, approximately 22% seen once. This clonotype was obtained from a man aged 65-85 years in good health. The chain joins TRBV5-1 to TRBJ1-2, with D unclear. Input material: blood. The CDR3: CASSLGVNVYGYTF. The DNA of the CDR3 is TGCGCCAGCAGCTTGGGGGTCAACGTCTATGGTTACACCTTC.